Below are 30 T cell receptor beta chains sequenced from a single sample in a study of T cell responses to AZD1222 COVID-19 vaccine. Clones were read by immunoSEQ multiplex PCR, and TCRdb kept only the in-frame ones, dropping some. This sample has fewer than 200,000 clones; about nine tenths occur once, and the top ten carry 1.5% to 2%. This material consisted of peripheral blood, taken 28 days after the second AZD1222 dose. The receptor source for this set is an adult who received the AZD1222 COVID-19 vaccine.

Here the CDR3 DNA reads TGTGCCTGGAGTGGAACGGACAGTCCTTGGGCCAACGTCCTGACTTTC. It yields the protein CAWSGTDSPWANVLTF. The chain combines TRBV30 with TRBJ2-6, with a weak D call TRBD1 (6 bases). This CDR3 has 16 amino acids. Per the germline V gene, CDR1 is GTSNPN and CDR2 is SVGIG (reference sequence). V was clipped by 1 base and J by 5 bases, with 15 bases between them. Filled out from reference TRBV30 and TRBJ2-6, the complete variable domain reads SQTIHQWPATLVQPVGSPLSLECTVEGTSNPNLYWYRQAAGRGLQLLFYSVGIGQISSEVPQNLSASRPQDRQFILSSKKLLLSDSGFYLCAWSGTDSPWANVLTFGAGSRLTVL.

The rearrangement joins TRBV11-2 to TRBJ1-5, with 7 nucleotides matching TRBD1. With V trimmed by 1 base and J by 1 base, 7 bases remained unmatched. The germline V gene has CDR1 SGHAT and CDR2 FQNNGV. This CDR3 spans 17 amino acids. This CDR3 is CASSLGRQGVSNQPQHF. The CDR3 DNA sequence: TGTGCCAGCAGCTTAGGTAGGCAGGGGGTGAGCAATCAGCCCCAGCATTTT.

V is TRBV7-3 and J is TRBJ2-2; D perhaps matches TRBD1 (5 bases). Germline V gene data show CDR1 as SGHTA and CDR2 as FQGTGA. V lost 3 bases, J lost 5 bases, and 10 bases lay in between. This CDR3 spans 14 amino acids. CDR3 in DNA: TGTGCCAGCAGCTTCAGGGATGGAACCGGGGAGCTGTTTTTT. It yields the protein CASSFRDGTGELFF.

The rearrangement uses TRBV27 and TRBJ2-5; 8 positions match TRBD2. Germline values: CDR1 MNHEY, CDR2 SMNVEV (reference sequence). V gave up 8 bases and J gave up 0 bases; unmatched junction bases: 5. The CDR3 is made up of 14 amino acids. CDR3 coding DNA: TGTGCCAGCGCTCCGGGAGGGTACCAAGAGACCCAGTACTTC. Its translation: CASAPGGYQETQYF.

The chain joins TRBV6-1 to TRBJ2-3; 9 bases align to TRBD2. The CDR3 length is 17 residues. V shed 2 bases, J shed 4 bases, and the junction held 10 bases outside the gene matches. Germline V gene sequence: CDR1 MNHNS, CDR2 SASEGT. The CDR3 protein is CASSERPAGGWADTQYF. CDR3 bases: TGTGCCAGCAGTGAACGGCCAGCGGGAGGATGGGCAGATACGCAGTATTTT.

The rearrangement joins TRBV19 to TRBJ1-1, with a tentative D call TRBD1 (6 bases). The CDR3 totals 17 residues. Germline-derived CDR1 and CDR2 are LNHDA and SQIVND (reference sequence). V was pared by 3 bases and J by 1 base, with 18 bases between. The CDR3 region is CASSIGMMGATNTEAFF. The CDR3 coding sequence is TGTGCCAGTAGTATCGGAATGATGGGGGCAACGAACACTGAAGCTTTCTTT.

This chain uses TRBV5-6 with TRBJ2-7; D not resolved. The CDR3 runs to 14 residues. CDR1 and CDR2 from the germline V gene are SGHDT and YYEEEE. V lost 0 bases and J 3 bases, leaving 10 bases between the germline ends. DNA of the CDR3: TGTGCCAGCAGCTTGGGGGCGCGGAACTACGAGCAGTACTTC. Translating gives CASSLGARNYEQYF.

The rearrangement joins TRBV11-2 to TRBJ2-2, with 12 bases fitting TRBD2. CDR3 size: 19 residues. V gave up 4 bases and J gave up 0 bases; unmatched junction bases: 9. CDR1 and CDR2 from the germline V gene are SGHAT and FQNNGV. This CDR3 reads CASSSRLAGVTANTGELFF. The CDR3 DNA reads TGTGCCAGCAGCTCCCGACTAGCGGGAGTTACGGCGAACACCGGGGAGCTGTTTTTT.

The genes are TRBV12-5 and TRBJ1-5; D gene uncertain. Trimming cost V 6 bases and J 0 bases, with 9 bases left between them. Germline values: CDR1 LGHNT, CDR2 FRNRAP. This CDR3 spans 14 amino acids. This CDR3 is CASGNGRSNQPQHF. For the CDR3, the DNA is TGTGCTAGTGGAAACGGCCGTAGCAATCAGCCCCAGCATTTT.

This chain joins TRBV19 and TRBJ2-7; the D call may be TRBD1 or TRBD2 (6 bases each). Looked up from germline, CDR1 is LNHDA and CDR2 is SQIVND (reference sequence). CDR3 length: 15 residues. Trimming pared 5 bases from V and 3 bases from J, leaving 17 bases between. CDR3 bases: TGTGCCAGTAGTGTGGAGGGGGGATTAAGCTACGAGCAGTACTTC. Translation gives CASSVEGGLSYEQYF. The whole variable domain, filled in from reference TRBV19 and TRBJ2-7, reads DGGITQSPKYLFRKEGQNVTLSCEQNLNHDAMYWYRQDPGQGLRLIYYSQIVNDFQKGDIAEGYSVSREKKESFPLTVTSAQKNPTAFYLCASSVEGGLSYEQYFGPGTRLTVT.

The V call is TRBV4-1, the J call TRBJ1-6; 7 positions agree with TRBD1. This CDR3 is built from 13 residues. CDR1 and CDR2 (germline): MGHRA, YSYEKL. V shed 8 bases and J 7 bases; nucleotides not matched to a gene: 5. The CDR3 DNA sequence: TGCGCCAGCGGACAGGCGAGAAATTCACCCCTCCACTTT. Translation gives CASGQARNSPLHF.

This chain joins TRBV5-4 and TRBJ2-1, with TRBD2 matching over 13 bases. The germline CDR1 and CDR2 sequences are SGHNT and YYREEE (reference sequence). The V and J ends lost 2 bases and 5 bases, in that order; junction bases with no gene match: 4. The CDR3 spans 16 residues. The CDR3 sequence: CASSFELAGGDNEQFF. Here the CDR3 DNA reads TGTGCCAGCAGCTTTGAACTAGCGGGAGGGGACAATGAGCAGTTCTTC.

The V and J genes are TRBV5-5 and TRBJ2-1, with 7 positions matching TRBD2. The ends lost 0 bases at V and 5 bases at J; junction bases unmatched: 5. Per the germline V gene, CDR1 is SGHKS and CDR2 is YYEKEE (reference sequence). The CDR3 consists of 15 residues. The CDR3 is CASSLELATHNEQFF. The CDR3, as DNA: TGTGCCAGCAGCTTGGAACTAGCGACCCACAATGAGCAGTTCTTC.

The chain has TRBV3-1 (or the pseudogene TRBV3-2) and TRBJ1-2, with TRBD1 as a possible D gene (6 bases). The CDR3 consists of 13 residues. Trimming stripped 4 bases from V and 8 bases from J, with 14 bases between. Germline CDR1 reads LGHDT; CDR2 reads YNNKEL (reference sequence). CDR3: CASSPRGSPGYTF. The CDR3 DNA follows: TGTGCCAGCAGCCCCAGGGGCAGCCCAGGCTACACCTTC.

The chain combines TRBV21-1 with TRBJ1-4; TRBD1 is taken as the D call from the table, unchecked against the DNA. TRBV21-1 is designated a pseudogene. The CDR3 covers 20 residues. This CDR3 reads CASSKGPNRKPPIRHEKLFF. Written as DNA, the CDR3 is TGTGCCAGCAGCAAGGGGCCGAACCGAAAACCACCTATCCGACATGAAAAACTGTTTTTT.

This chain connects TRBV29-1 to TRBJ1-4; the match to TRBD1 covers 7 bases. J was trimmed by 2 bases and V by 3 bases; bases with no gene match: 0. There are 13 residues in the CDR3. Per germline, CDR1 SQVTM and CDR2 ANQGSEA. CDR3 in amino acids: CSVDRGTNEKLFF. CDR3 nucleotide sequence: TGCAGCGTTGACAGGGGGACTAATGAAAAACTGTTTTTT.

CDR3 DNA: TGCGCCAGCAGTTCTGCAGGGGGCAACACTGAAGCTTTCTTT. It specifies CASSSAGGNTEAFF. V is TRBV5-1 and J is TRBJ1-1; 8 bases fit TRBD1. V shed 5 bases and J 2 bases; nucleotides not matched to a gene: 5. Germline values: CDR1 SGHRS, CDR2 YFSETQ. The CDR3 consists of 14 residues.

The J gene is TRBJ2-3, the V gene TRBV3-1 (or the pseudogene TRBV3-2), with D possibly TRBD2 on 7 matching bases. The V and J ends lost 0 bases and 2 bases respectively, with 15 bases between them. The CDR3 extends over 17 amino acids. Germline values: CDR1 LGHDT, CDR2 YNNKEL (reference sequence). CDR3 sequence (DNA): TGTGCCAGCAGCCAAGATGTCTGGCGGGGGCCCACAGATACGCAGTATTTT. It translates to CASSQDVWRGPTDTQYF.

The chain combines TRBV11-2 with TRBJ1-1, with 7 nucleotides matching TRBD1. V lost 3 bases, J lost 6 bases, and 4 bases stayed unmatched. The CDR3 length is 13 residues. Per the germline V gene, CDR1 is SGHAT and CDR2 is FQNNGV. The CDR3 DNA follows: TGTGCCAGCAGCTTGACAGGGATCCCTGAAGCTTTCTTT. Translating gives CASSLTGIPEAFF.

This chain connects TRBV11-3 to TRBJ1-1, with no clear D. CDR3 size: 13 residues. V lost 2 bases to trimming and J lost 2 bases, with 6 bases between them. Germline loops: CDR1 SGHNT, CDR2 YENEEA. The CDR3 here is CASSLTVNTEAFF. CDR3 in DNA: TGTGCCAGCAGCTTAACAGTCAACACTGAAGCTTTCTTT.

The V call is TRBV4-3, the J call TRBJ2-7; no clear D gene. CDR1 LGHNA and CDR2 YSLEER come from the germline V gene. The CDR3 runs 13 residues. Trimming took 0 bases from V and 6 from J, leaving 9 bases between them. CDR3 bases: TGCGCCAGCAGCCAAGATCCAGGTCGCGAGCAGTACTTC. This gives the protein CASSQDPGREQYF.

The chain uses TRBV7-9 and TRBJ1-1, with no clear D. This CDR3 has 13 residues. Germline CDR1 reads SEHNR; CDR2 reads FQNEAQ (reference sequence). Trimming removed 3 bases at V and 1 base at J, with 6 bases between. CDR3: CASSFGGNTEAFF. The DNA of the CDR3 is TGTGCCAGCAGCTTTGGAGGGAACACTGAAGCTTTCTTT.

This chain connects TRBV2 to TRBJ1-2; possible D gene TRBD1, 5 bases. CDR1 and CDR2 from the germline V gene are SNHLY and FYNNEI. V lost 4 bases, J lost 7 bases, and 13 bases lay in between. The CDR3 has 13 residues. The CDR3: CASSVYRSVGYTF. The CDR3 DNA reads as TGTGCCAGCAGTGTGTACAGGTCCGTTGGCTACACCTTC.

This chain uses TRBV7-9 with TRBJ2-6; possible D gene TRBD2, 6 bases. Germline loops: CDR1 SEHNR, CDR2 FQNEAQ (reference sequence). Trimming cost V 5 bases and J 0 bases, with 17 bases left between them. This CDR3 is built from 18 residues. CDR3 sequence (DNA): TGTGCCAGCAGCCCGCGTCCTGTGGAGGGCTCTGGGGCCAACGTCCTGACTTTC. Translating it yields CASSPRPVEGSGANVLTF.

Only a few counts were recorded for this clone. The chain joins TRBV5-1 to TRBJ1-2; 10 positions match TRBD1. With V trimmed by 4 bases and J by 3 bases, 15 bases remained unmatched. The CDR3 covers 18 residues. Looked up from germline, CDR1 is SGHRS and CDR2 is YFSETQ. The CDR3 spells CASSLNPGQGRQDYGYTF. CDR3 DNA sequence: TGCGCCAGCAGCCTGAACCCGGGACAGGGGAGGCAGGACTATGGCTACACCTTC.

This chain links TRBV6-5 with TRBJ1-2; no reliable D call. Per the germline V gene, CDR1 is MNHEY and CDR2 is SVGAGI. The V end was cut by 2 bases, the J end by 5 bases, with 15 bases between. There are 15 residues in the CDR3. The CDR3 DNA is TGTGCCAGCAGTTACGACCAGCCTTCAGCATATGGCTACACCTTC. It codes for CASSYDQPSAYGYTF.

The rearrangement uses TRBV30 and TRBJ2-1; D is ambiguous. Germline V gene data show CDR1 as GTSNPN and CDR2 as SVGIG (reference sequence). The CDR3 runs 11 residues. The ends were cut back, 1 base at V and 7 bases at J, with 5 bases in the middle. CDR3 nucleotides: TGTGCCTGGAGTGCAGGTAATGAGCAGTTCTTC. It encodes CAWSAGNEQFF.

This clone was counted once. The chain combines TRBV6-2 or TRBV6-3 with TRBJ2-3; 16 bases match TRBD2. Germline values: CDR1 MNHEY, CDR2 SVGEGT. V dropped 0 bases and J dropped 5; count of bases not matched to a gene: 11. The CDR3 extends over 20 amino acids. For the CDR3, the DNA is TGTGCCAGCAGTTACTCGGGACTAGCGGGGGGGCCAAGGAGTGTAGATACGCAGTATTTT. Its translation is CASSYSGLAGGPRSVDTQYF.

CDR3 loop: CASSSGANVLTF. CDR3 sequence (DNA): TGTGCCAGCAGCTCTGGGGCCAACGTCCTGACTTTC. This chain uses TRBV7-9 with TRBJ2-6; D ambiguous. Germline V gene sequence: CDR1 SEHNR, CDR2 FQNEAQ (reference sequence). This CDR3 is built from 12 residues. Trimming cost V 4 bases and J 2 bases, with 0 bases left between them. Full variable domain (missing parts from reference TRBV7-9 and TRBJ2-6): DTGVSQNPRHKITKRGQNVTFRCDPISEHNRLYWYRQTLGQGPEFLTYFQNEAQLEKSRLLSDRFSAERPKGSFSTLEIQRTEQGDSAMYLCASSSGANVLTFGAGSRLTVL.

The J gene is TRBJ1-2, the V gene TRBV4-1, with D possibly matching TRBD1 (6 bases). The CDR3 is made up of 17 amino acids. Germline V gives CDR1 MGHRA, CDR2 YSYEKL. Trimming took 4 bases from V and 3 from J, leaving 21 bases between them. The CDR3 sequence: CASSPSWTETRHYGYTF. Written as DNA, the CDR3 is TGCGCCAGCAGCCCTTCGTGGACAGAAACTCGACACTATGGCTACACCTTC.